One T cell receptor (beta chain) is described in this entry. The target antigen is unknown. The data belong to a study of T cells in Graves' hyperthyroidism and ophthalmopathy. Thyroid ultrasound, orbital computed tomography, clinical symptoms, and serum thyroxine and TRAb underpinned diagnoses. The authors took PBMCs from 10 ml fresh peripheral blood. Study-level results: The model anticipated ophthalmopathy a median approximately 6.7 months pre-onset. In simple terms, a model built on 13 V-J features told ophthalmopathy apart from stable hyperthyroidism.

RNA transcripts provided the source from which TCR beta CDR3 regions were amplified. The HTBI primer set was used in a first-round RT-PCR of the TCR CDR3. TCRdb reanalysed the multiplex PCR reads using MiXCR and keeps one entry per CDR3 protein. The sample holds 300,000 to 450,000 distinct CDR3 sequences; approximately 14% are singletons and the top ten take about a quarter. V was clipped by 1 base and J by 2 bases; unmatched bases: 6. Germline V gene lookup returns CDR1 DFQATT and CDR2 SNEGSKA (reference sequence). The CDR3 spans 15 residues. This clonotype was obtained from a woman in her late teens or twenties with Graves' hyperthyroidism that later progressed to Graves' ophthalmopathy. Material: blood. The chain carries TRBV20-1 and TRBJ2-3; 7 bases are a match to TRBD2. CDR3 in amino acids: CSARVLGGNTDTQYF. The CDR3 coding sequence is TGCAGTGCTAGAGTCCTGGGAGGGAACACAGATACGCAGTATTTT.